The sequence of this TCR beta chain was determined in a study of shared T cell receptors in the human thymus. Profiled with immunoSEQ multiplex PCR; TCRdb holds only in-frame clones, not every one. The data contain 55,000 to 80,000 clones, around 96% of them singletons. The germline gives CDR1 SGHNT, CDR2 YYREEE (reference sequence). V dropped 4 bases and J dropped 1; count of bases not matched to a gene: 10. The CDR3 contains 17 residues. The TCR originated in a human donor. The chain is built from TRBV5-4 and TRBJ1-1; 10 bases line up with TRBD1. The sample comprised thymocytes. The CDR3 protein is CASSHSGTGEWNTEAFF. CDR3 DNA: TGTGCCAGCAGCCATTCCGGGACAGGGGAATGGAACACTGAAGCTTTCTTT.